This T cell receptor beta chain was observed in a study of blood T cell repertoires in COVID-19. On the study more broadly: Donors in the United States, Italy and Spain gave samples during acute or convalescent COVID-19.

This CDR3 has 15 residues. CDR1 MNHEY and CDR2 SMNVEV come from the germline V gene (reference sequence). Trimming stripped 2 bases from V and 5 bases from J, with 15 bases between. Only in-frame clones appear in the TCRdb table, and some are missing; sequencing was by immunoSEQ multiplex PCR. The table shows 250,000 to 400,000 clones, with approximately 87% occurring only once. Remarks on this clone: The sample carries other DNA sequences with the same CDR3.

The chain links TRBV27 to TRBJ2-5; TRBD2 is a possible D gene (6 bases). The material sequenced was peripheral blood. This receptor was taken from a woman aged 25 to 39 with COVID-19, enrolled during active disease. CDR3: CASSLDPSGRETQYF. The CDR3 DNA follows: TGTGCCAGCAGTTTAGACCCCTCAGGGAGGGAGACCCAGTACTTC.